This TCR beta chain was sequenced in a study of shared clonotypes between healthy human individuals. Overall study: Researchers assigned three CD4 naive, three CD4 memory, two CD8 naive and one CD8 memory plate to each donor.

Only in-frame clones appear in the TCRdb table, and some are missing; sequencing was by immunoSEQ multiplex PCR. The repertoire holds a few million clones, with about 94% as singletons. As for this clone: Antigen specificity is unknown.

Terminally differentiated effector memory CD45RA+ cells were excluded by CCR7 positive selection of CD45RO-negative cells. Those who donated were healthy HIV-negative adults, with no recent acute infections or vaccinations reported. General study points: In four donors, approximately 5% of naive CD4 clonotypes appeared in common. Naive subsets generally had larger estimated richness than memory subsets.

Sequencing used naive CD8+ T cells from PBMCs. This sequence originates from a man younger than 30 in good health. Some clones in this sample may be carry-over from other donors' samples.

For the CDR3, the DNA is TGTGCCAGCAGCCCACAGGGAACTCCTTCTAACTATGGCTACACCTTC. Translation gives CASSPQGTPSNYGYTF. This chain links TRBV7-2 with TRBJ1-2; possible D gene TRBD1, 6 bases. Between the trimmed V and J ends, which lost 5 bases and 0 bases, there was a span of 16 bases. CDR1 is SGHTA and CDR2 is FQGNSA in the germline V gene. The CDR3 sequence is 16 residues long.